The 19 T cell receptor beta chains given below trace back to one sample, sequenced in a study of T cell repertoires in cytomegalovirus infection. The antigens these receptors bind are not known. MiXCR, applied by TCRdb to the reads, yields one record per CDR3 protein. The data contain about 570,000 distinct CDR3 sequences, approximately 40% of them seen just once; the ten biggest clones take up about half. The sequencing used cultured PBMCs, collected from culture after CMV antigen stimulation. The receptor source for this set is a human donor in good health (CMV status not recorded). Some clones in this sample may be carry-over from other donors' samples.

This chain connects TRBV6-8 to TRBJ2-3; 7 bases fit TRBD2. This CDR3 contains 15 residues. Germline values: CDR1 MNHGY, CDR2 SAAAGT. V gave up 6 bases and J gave up 2 bases; unmatched junction bases: 8. The CDR3, as DNA: TGTGCCAGCAGCTACCGGGAGGCCCTCACAGATACGCAGTATTTT. Translated, it gives CASSYREALTDTQYF.

This clonotype was seen a handful of times. The chain recombines TRBV11-2 with TRBJ2-1, with 13 positions matching TRBD2. This CDR3 is 15 amino acids long. V was clipped by 4 bases and J by 8 bases; unmatched bases: 5. In germline, CDR1 is SGHAT, CDR2 FQNNGV. CDR3 region: CASSSGTSGVYEQFF. The CDR3 DNA reads as TGTGCCAGCAGCTCCGGGACTAGCGGGGTCTATGAGCAGTTCTTC.

The gene calls are TRBV27 and TRBJ2-3; no definite D call. CDR1 is MNHEY, CDR2 SMNVEV, per germline (reference sequence). The CDR3 has 14 amino acids. Trimming stripped 3 bases from V and 3 bases from J, with 10 bases between. The CDR3 reads CASSFVGGTDTQYF. The DNA for the CDR3 is TGTGCCAGCAGTTTCGTTGGTGGGACAGATACGCAGTATTTT.

The CDR3 DNA is TGTGCCAGCAGCCTTTGGTCGGGCGGCGGCACTGAAGCTTTCTTT. It is translated as CASSLWSGGGTEAFF. The chain combines TRBV7-2 with TRBJ1-1; D not resolved. The CDR3 length is 15 residues. V was cut by 5 bases and J by 4 bases, with 17 bases left in between. Looked up from germline, CDR1 is SGHTA and CDR2 is FQGNSA.

The chain has TRBV4-1 and TRBJ2-5; 12 bases line up with TRBD2. The CDR3 is 18 amino acids. V shed 0 bases, J shed 0 bases, and the junction held 5 bases outside the gene matches. The germline V gene encodes CDR1 MGHRA and CDR2 YSYEKL. The CDR3 is CASSQELTSGGHQETQYF. In DNA, the CDR3 is TGCGCCAGCAGCCAAGAGCTGACTAGCGGGGGCCACCAAGAGACCCAGTACTTC.

The V gene is TRBV7-9, the J gene TRBJ2-7; perhaps TRBD2 as D (5 bases). This CDR3 has 14 amino acids. The V end was cut by 7 bases, the J end by 5 bases, with 18 bases between. The germline gives CDR1 SEHNR, CDR2 FQNEAQ (reference sequence). The CDR3 protein is CASNSLQEVDEQYF. The CDR3 nucleotides are TGTGCCAGCAACTCTCTTCAGGAGGTCGACGAGCAGTACTTC.

This chain joins TRBV12-3 or TRBV12-4 and TRBJ2-2; TRBD2 matches at 10 bases. V lost 5 bases and J lost 1; bases outside the gene matches: 7. This CDR3 is 17 amino acids long. This CDR3 reads CASSPTTSGENTGELFF. Here the CDR3 DNA reads TGTGCCAGCAGTCCTACCACTAGCGGGGAGAACACCGGGGAGCTGTTTTTT.

The rearrangement links TRBV3-1 to TRBJ1-3; TRBD1 is a possible D gene (5 bases). The CDR3 loop spans 17 amino acids. V lost 4 bases, J lost 1 base, and 17 bases lay in between. Germline assignment: CDR1 LGHDT and CDR2 YNNKEL (reference sequence). DNA for the CDR3: TGTGCCAGCAGCCCGCGGGACCTTATAAGATCTGGAAACACCATATATTTT. It codes for CASSPRDLIRSGNTIYF.

The table lists this clonotype with a few counts. The chain links TRBV7-6 to TRBJ2-7; weak D call: TRBD1 (6 bases). Trimming left V 1 base short and J 7 bases short, with 17 bases between. CDR3 size: 15 residues. Germline V gives CDR1 SGHVS, CDR2 FNYEAQ. The CDR3 spells CASSLEGTGQREQYF. The CDR3 DNA follows: TGTGCCAGCAGCTTAGAAGGTACAGGGCAACGAGAGCAGTACTTC.

The rearrangement links TRBV18 to TRBJ1-2; D gene ambiguous. Trimming left V 4 bases short and J 4 bases short, with 10 bases between. This CDR3 is 13 amino acids long. CDR1 KGHSH and CDR2 LQKENI come from the germline V gene. For the CDR3, the DNA is TGTGCCAGCTCACAGGGTCGCGGCTATGGCTACACCTTC. This gives the protein CASSQGRGYGYTF. Combining the CDR3 with reference TRBV18 and TRBJ1-2 gives the whole variable domain NAGVMQNPRHLVRRRGQEARLRCSPMKGHSHVYWYRQLPEEGLKFMVYLQKENIIDESGMPKERFSAEFPKEGPSILRIQQVVRGDSAAYFCASSQGRGYGYTFGSGTRLTVV.

The table lists this clonotype with a count of one. The CDR3 loop reads CASRRTGENSPLHF. The CDR3 bases are TGCGCCAGCAGGAGGACAGGGGAGAATTCACCCCTCCACTTT. The rearrangement joins TRBV5-1 to TRBJ1-6; 9 bases are a match to TRBD1. The CDR3 spans 14 residues. With 5 bases clipped from V and 7 bases from J, the junction kept 4 bases outside the gene matches. Germline V gene lookup returns CDR1 SGHRS and CDR2 YFSETQ.

There are a few counts of this clonotype. V usage is TRBV28 and J usage is TRBJ1-4; the D is unclear. Germline lookup yields CDR1 MDHEN and CDR2 SYDVKM. The CDR3 runs to 11 residues. Trimming shortened V by 4 bases and J by 6 bases, and 3 bases separated the two germline ends. CDR3 region: CASSSYEKLFF. For the CDR3, the DNA is TGTGCCAGCAGTTCGTATGAAAAACTGTTTTTT.

This clonotype was counted a few times. The chain combines TRBV19 with TRBJ1-5; possible D gene TRBD1, 5 bases. Trimming took off 6 bases at V and 4 bases at J, with 19 bases between the two ends. Per germline, CDR1 LNHDA and CDR2 SQIVND (reference sequence). The CDR3 has 16 amino acids. In nucleotides, the CDR3 is TGTGCCAGTAGGCGAGGGGATCTGGTCATTAATCAGCCCCAGCATTTT. Translation gives CASRRGDLVINQPQHF.

The chain employs TRBV20-1 and TRBJ1-1; maybe TRBD1 (6 bases). The CDR3 consists of 15 residues. V lost 6 bases and J 3 bases, leaving 20 bases between the germline ends. Germline V lookup: CDR1 DFQATT, CDR2 SNEGSKA (reference sequence). CDR3 amino acids: CSAAGGATGYTEAFF. The CDR3 region has the DNA TGCAGTGCCGCTGGGGGGGCTACGGGTTACACTGAAGCTTTCTTT.

In this sample, this clonotype turned up many times. The V and J genes are TRBV7-2 and TRBJ2-7, with 8 positions matching TRBD2. V shed 1 base and J 4 bases; nucleotides not matched to a gene: 9. This CDR3 spans 16 amino acids. CDR1 and CDR2 from the germline V gene are SGHTA and FQGNSA. CDR3 in amino acids: CASSLVGWASGYEQYF. The CDR3 coding sequence is TGTGCCAGCAGCTTAGTCGGTTGGGCTAGCGGGTACGAGCAGTACTTC.

The rearrangement links TRBV10-3 to TRBJ2-3, with D perhaps TRBD1 (6 bases). The CDR3 consists of 15 residues. The germline V and J ends were trimmed by 0 bases and 2 bases, with 9 bases remaining between them. The V gene's germline CDR1 is ENHRY and CDR2 SYGVKD. The CDR3 DNA is TGTGCCATCAGTGAGTCCAGGGGACCCACAGATACGCAGTATTTT. It yields the protein CAISESRGPTDTQYF.

This chain links TRBV6-1 with TRBJ1-5; 9 bases match TRBD1. Germline loops: CDR1 MNHNS, CDR2 SASEGT. J gave up 5 bases and V 2 bases, and 7 bases lay outside the gene matches. This CDR3 contains 16 residues. This CDR3 is CASSEPGTGPYQPQHF. Written as DNA, the CDR3 is TGTGCCAGCAGTGAACCGGGGACAGGGCCCTATCAGCCCCAGCATTTT.

This clonotype was seen only once. The chain recombines TRBV15 with TRBJ2-2; no clear D gene. The germline V gene encodes CDR1 LNHNV and CDR2 YYDKDF (reference sequence). The CDR3 is 13 residues long. Trimming shortened V by 0 bases and J by 7 bases, and 6 bases separated the two germline ends. The CDR3 sequence is CATSREIDGELFF. The CDR3 DNA reads TGTGCCACCAGCAGAGAGATCGACGGGGAGCTGTTTTTT.

This clonotype was counted only a few times. The chain has TRBV7-6 and TRBJ2-5, with D maybe TRBD1 (6 bases). Deletions cut 5 bases from V and 2 bases from J, with 12 bases between. The CDR3 has 14 residues. CDR1 is SGHVS and CDR2 is FNYEAQ in the germline V gene. The DNA of the CDR3 is TGTGCCAGCAGCGAAAGGACAGCACAAGAGACCCAGTACTTC. Protein product: CASSERTAQETQYF.